These T cell receptor beta chains were read from a single sample in a study of blood T cell repertoires in COVID-19. Data came from immunoSEQ multiplex PCR; TCRdb stores just in-frame clones and leaves some out. Here the sample spans 150,000 to 200,000 clones, approximately 90% being singletons. Material for sequencing was peripheral blood. The receptors were sampled from a man in his late teens or twenties with active or convalescent COVID-19. Each CDR3 is given without its conserved first and last residue. The order of the fields is CDR3 protein, J gene, CDR3 length, V gene.

ASSSKGESGNTIY | TRBJ1-3 | 13 | TRBV11-2
ASSFGGPSGNTIY | TRBJ1-3 | 13 | TRBV5-6
ASSPWTANTGELF | TRBJ2-2 | 13 | TRBV4-2
ASSSSTDTQY | TRBJ2-3 | 10 | TRBV5-4
ASRVDRGAYNEQF | TRBJ2-1 | 13 | TRBV5-6
ATTGNPPDTQY | TRBJ2-3 | 11 | TRBV24-1
ASTIGGRTEAF | TRBJ1-1 | 11 | TRBV19
ASSQDPGVGENIQY | TRBJ2-4 | 14 | TRBV4-1
ASSPQPGGISEAF | TRBJ1-1 | 13 | TRBV4-3
ASRSRQGDEAF | TRBJ1-1 | 11 | TRBV7-3
ASSQLAENTGELF | TRBJ2-2 | 13 | TRBV4-3
ASSSIGPTETQY | TRBJ2-5 | 12 | TRBV7-3
ASSPPAQAGAKAF | TRBJ1-1 | 13 | TRBV18
ASSTTVLGGTEAF | TRBJ1-1 | 13 | TRBV19
AWSERLGLGSYEQY | TRBJ2-7 | 14 | TRBV30
ASSVGGTLNSYEQY | TRBJ2-7 | 14 | TRBV9
ASSSGYIGNTIY | TRBJ1-3 | 12 | TRBV19
ASSSIAGARYEQY | TRBJ2-7 | 13 | TRBV6-5
ASSHASGTGGNEQF | TRBJ2-1 | 14 | TRBV2
AISAGGYYGYT | TRBJ1-2 | 11 | TRBV10-3
ASSPRELSYNEQF | TRBJ2-1 | 13 | TRBV18
ASSLVTGLNTEAF | TRBJ1-1 | 13 | TRBV11-2
ASSPTGDYGYT | TRBJ1-2 | 11 | TRBV4-3
ASRTGDVPGEAF | TRBJ1-1 | 12 | TRBV19
ASSKQGYGYT | TRBJ1-2 | 10 | TRBV7-2
ASSLLLAGASGLTGELF | TRBJ2-2 | 17 | TRBV19
ASKTPSGDGNTIY | TRBJ1-3 | 13 | TRBV2
ASSQGLVAPGNEQF | TRBJ2-1 | 14 | TRBV4-3
ATSDPGTSGGWNEQF | TRBJ2-1 | 15 | TRBV24-1
ASSPHEDRNNEKLF | TRBJ1-4 | 14 | TRBV11-2
ASSSPGQGTLETQY | TRBJ2-5 | 14 | TRBV5-1
ASSRGDGGNQPQH | TRBJ1-5 | 13 | TRBV9
ASSRQGDGFEKLF | TRBJ1-4 | 13 | TRBV6-2/TRBV6-3
ASSEDTGGSPYGYT | TRBJ1-2 | 14 | TRBV6-1
ASSSRRGETQY | TRBJ2-5 | 11 | TRBV7-3
ASSLVSRTYNEQF | TRBJ2-1 | 13 | TRBV27
ASRPQGYTEAF | TRBJ1-1 | 11 | TRBV23-1
ASSTNRGGSYNSPLH | TRBJ1-6 | 15 | TRBV7-8
ASSELNSLNEQF | TRBJ2-1 | 12 | TRBV10-1
ASSNPGSANYGYT | TRBJ1-2 | 13 | TRBV19
ASSLGDGYNEQF | TRBJ2-1 | 12 | TRBV5-1
ASSSGTSGRAWETQY | TRBJ2-5 | 15 | TRBV5-1
ASSLDHGDLIYNEQF | TRBJ2-1 | 15 | TRBV13
ASSSNRVTEAF | TRBJ1-1 | 11 | TRBV10-1
SVEETGVDQPQH | TRBJ1-5 | 12 | TRBV29-1
ASSKKEGSGYT | TRBJ1-2 | 11 | TRBV21-1
ASSSGLAINEQF | TRBJ2-1 | 12 | TRBV5-1
ASSYQTGWGNQPQH | TRBJ1-5 | 14 | TRBV5-5
SASRQNRWTEAF | TRBJ1-1 | 12 | TRBV20-1
ASSFGLGETQY | TRBJ2-5 | 11 | TRBV9
AISLGQQTDTQY | TRBJ2-3 | 12 | TRBV10-3
ASSPGTGGLGNYGYT | TRBJ1-2 | 15 | TRBV5-1
ASSLAPGFYEQY | TRBJ2-7 | 12 | TRBV5-1
SVEDSRTGEDYEQY | TRBJ2-7 | 14 | TRBV29-1
ASSRLEGNTIY | TRBJ1-3 | 11 | TRBV7-3